These 23 T cell receptor beta chains were all obtained from the same sample, sequenced in a study of spatial heterogeneity in lung cancer. Time point meaning: blood at routine non-recurrence follow-up after resection. Unsorted samples of tumor, nontumor lung or frozen PBMC had their whole RNA sequenced. TCRdb passed the 5' RACE reads through MiXCR, listing each CDR3 protein once. This sample has about 120,000 distinct CDR3 sequences, with less than 15% found just once. The sample was PBMCs, taken at follow-up. These receptors were collected from a male donor with early-stage non-small cell lung cancer.

The chain carries TRBV5-6 and TRBJ2-5, with TRBD1 matching 8 bases. The germline V gene encodes CDR1 SGHDT and CDR2 YYEEEE. V was clipped by 4 bases and J by 2 bases; unmatched bases: 10. This CDR3 is built from 16 residues. The CDR3 protein is CASSPEGYRGQETQYF. The CDR3 DNA reads TGTGCCAGCAGCCCAGAGGGGTACAGGGGGCAAGAGACCCAGTACTTC.

This clonotype was seen many times. This sequence joins TRBV20-1 and TRBJ2-5; tentatively, D is TRBD1 or TRBD2 (5 bases each). The germline V and J ends were trimmed by 0 bases and 1 base, with 24 bases remaining between them. This CDR3 spans 19 amino acids. Germline V gene lookup returns CDR1 DFQATT and CDR2 SNEGSKA (reference sequence). The CDR3 nucleotides are TGCAGTGCTAGAGATCTCCTAAATTTCTTCGGGGCCCCCCAAGAGACCCAGTACTTC. Translated: CSARDLLNFFGAPQETQYF.

This clonotype has a handful of counts. CDR3 DNA: TGTGCCAGCAGTACCCGGGACAGGGCCTCCGATGGCTACACCTTC. It translates to CASSTRDRASDGYTF. The V gene is TRBV28, the J gene TRBJ1-2; TRBD1 matches at 9 bases. The germline gives CDR1 MDHEN, CDR2 SYDVKM. The V and J ends lost 5 bases and 6 bases, in that order; junction bases with no gene match: 10. The CDR3 has 15 amino acids.

This chain links TRBV9 with TRBJ1-1; D is ambiguous. V was trimmed by 0 bases and J by 5 bases, leaving 11 bases between them. The germline V gene has CDR1 SGDLS and CDR2 YYNGEE. This CDR3 region has 14 residues. DNA of the CDR3: TGTGCCAGCAGCGTAGGCACGGGAGAAACTGAAGCTTTCTTT. Translating it yields CASSVGTGETEAFF.

In DNA form, the CDR3 reads TGTGCCAGCAGCGCGGACACTGGGGCCAACGTCCTGACTTTC. Residues: CASSADTGANVLTF. The chain is built from TRBV5-4 and TRBJ2-6; D perhaps matches TRBD1 (5 bases). CDR1 is SGHNT and CDR2 is YYREEE in the germline V gene (reference sequence). The CDR3 totals 14 residues. V lost 4 bases and J lost 2, with 7 bases in between.

This clonotype was observed at least ten times. This chain joins TRBV6-2 or TRBV6-3 and TRBJ2-1; 7 positions agree with TRBD2. This CDR3 contains 17 residues. Germline CDR1 and CDR2: MNHEY and SVGEGT. The V gene end was trimmed by 6 bases and the J gene end by 5 bases; junction bases not matched to a gene: 16. The CDR3, as DNA: TGTGCCAGCAGATCGCGAGAAGCGGGGCCCCCCCACAATGAGCAGTTCTTC. It codes for CASRSREAGPPHNEQFF.

The rearrangement links TRBV11-3 to TRBJ2-5; the D call may be TRBD1 or TRBD2 (6 bases each). V lost 4 bases, J lost 5 bases, and 20 bases lay in between. The CDR3 runs to 16 residues. Per germline, CDR1 SGHNT and CDR2 YENEEA. As DNA, the CDR3 is TGTGCCAGCAGCTACCCCCCCGGAGGGGGGATCGAGACCCAGTACTTC. Translation: CASSYPPGGGIETQYF.

This clonotype was recorded many times. The CDR3 DNA follows: TGCAGCGTTGCAAGAGGAGGCACTAGCACAGATACGCAGTATTTT. Translated, it gives CSVARGGTSTDTQYF. The chain couples TRBV29-1 to TRBJ2-3, with D possibly TRBD2 on 5 matching bases. The CDR3 covers 15 residues. The germline V and J ends were trimmed by 4 bases and 0 bases, with 14 bases remaining between them. Per germline, CDR1 SQVTM and CDR2 ANQGSEA.

The sample holds many counts of this clonotype. The rearrangement links TRBV7-2 to TRBJ2-1; TRBD1 matches at 7 bases. V trimming: 3 bases; J trimming: 5 bases; junction bases outside the gene matches: 7. Per germline, CDR1 SGHTA and CDR2 FQGNSA. This CDR3 is built from 15 residues. CDR3 loop: CASSFWTGSNNEQFF. Here the CDR3 DNA reads TGTGCCAGCAGCTTTTGGACAGGATCAAACAATGAGCAGTTCTTC. The full variable domain, its missing parts supplied by reference TRBV7-2 and TRBJ2-1, is GAGVSQSPSNKVTEKGKDVELRCDPISGHTALYWYRQSLGQGLEFLIYFQGNSAPDKSGLPSDRFSAERTGGSVSTLTIQRTQQEDSAVYLCASSFWTGSNNEQFFGPGTRLTVL.

This clonotype has at least ten counts. The chain uses TRBV4-2 and TRBJ2-2; 8 bases align to TRBD1. The junction had 4 bases not matched to a gene; V was cut back by 1 base and J by 3 bases. Germline loops: CDR1 LGHNA, CDR2 YNFKEQ. The CDR3 runs 16 residues. CDR3 loop: CASSQGRGRYTGELFF. The CDR3 DNA sequence: TGTGCCAGCAGCCAAGGCAGGGGGCGTTACACCGGGGAGCTGTTTTTT.

This clonotype was observed at least ten times. The chain is built from TRBV20-1 and TRBJ1-2, with a tentative D call TRBD1 (6 bases). The germline CDR1 and CDR2 sequences are DFQATT and SNEGSKA (reference sequence). This CDR3 has 14 residues. V lost 0 bases, J lost 7 bases, and 15 bases lay in between. The DNA for the CDR3 is TGCAGTGCTAGAGATCCCGCCAGGGGCCGTGGCTACACCTTC. It yields the protein CSARDPARGRGYTF.

The gene calls are TRBV28 and TRBJ2-5; possible D gene TRBD1, 5 bases. Trimming cost V 7 bases and J 4 bases, with 13 bases left between them. The germline gives CDR1 MDHEN, CDR2 SYDVKM. The CDR3 is made up of 13 amino acids. For the CDR3, the DNA is TGTGCCAGCACGAAAACAAGGGGAGAGACCCAGTACTTC. Amino acid sequence: CASTKTRGETQYF.

This clonotype showed up just a few times. V usage is TRBV11-2 and J usage is TRBJ2-5, with 7 positions matching TRBD1. The CDR3 is 14 amino acids. Per germline, CDR1 SGHAT and CDR2 FQNNGV. J lost 0 bases, V lost 5 bases, and 3 bases had no gene match. CDR3 sequence reads: CASSLDRYQETQYF. Written as DNA, the CDR3 is TGTGCCAGCAGCCTGGACAGGTACCAAGAGACCCAGTACTTC.

This clonotype was counted ten times or more. J is TRBJ2-3 and V is TRBV28; 8 nucleotides match TRBD1. With 5 bases clipped from V and 0 bases from J, the junction kept 7 bases outside the gene matches. CDR1 MDHEN and CDR2 SYDVKM come from the germline V gene. CDR3 length: 16 residues. CDR3 residues: CASSHQGAGSTDTQYF. In DNA form, the CDR3 reads TGTGCCAGCAGTCACCAGGGGGCGGGTAGCACAGATACGCAGTATTTT. Combining the CDR3 with reference TRBV28 and TRBJ2-3 gives the whole variable domain DVKVTQSSRYLVKRTGEKVFLECVQDMDHENMFWYRQDPGLGLRLIYFSYDVKMKEKGDIPEGYSVSREKKERFSLILESASTNQTSMYLCASSHQGAGSTDTQYFGPGTRLTVL.

This clonotype was detected only a few times. The V call is TRBV20-1, the J call TRBJ2-1, with D perhaps assigned TRBD1 or TRBD2 (5 bases each). CDR1 and CDR2 from the germline V gene are DFQATT and SNEGSKA (reference sequence). The V and J ends lost 3 bases and 8 bases respectively, with 17 bases between them. This CDR3 has 14 residues. CDR3 region: CSASNLAMGHEQFF. The CDR3 region has the DNA TGCAGTGCTAGTAACCTAGCTATGGGACATGAGCAGTTCTTC.

Only a few counts were recorded for this clonotype. This chain uses TRBV27 with TRBJ2-7; D is perhaps TRBD2 (6 bases). The CDR3 totals 14 residues. The V gene's germline CDR1 is MNHEY and CDR2 SMNVEV (reference sequence). Trimming took 5 bases from V and 9 from J, leaving 20 bases between them. The CDR3 bases are TGTGCCAGCAGTCCTTCGCGGGGTGTTCAGGGGCAGTACTTC. As protein: CASSPSRGVQGQYF.

CDR3 sequence: CASRLTGIGQGYTF. DNA of the CDR3: TGTGCCAGTAGGTTGACAGGGATTGGCCAAGGCTACACCTTC. J is TRBJ1-2 and V is TRBV19, with TRBD1 matching 7 bases. J was trimmed by 8 bases and V by 6 bases; bases with no gene match: 12. CDR1 and CDR2 from the germline V gene are LNHDA and SQIVND (reference sequence). The CDR3 contains 14 residues.

The chain combines TRBV11-2 with TRBJ2-1; 14 positions agree with TRBD2. V gave up 5 bases and J gave up 7 bases; unmatched junction bases: 13. CDR3 length equals 18 residues. Germline CDR1 reads SGHAT; CDR2 reads FQNNGV. The CDR3 protein is CASSPTGTSGGLGNEQFF. The CDR3 DNA reads TGTGCCAGCAGCCCGACGGGGACTAGCGGGGGCCTGGGAAATGAGCAGTTCTTC.

The chain joins TRBV20-1 to TRBJ2-7; 7 bases agree with TRBD2. J was trimmed by 1 base and V by 5 bases; bases with no gene match: 8. Germline CDR1 reads DFQATT; CDR2 reads SNEGSKA (reference sequence). The CDR3 totals 14 residues. The CDR3 DNA sequence: TGCAGTGCTCCACGCCCCGGGGGGTCCTACGAGCAGTACTTC. Protein product: CSAPRPGGSYEQYF.

This clonotype was detected a few times. CDR3 nucleotide sequence: TGTGCCAGCAGCTCTGGACAGGGGGGCTACACAGATACGCAGTATTTT. Its translation: CASSSGQGGYTDTQYF. This rearrangement joins TRBV28 to TRBJ2-3; 10 bases map to TRBD1. V gave up 6 bases and J gave up 2 bases; unmatched junction bases: 8. Germline CDR1 MDHEN, CDR2 SYDVKM. CDR3 length equals 16 residues.

There are a few counts of this clonotype. The chain is built from TRBV20-1 and TRBJ1-6; TRBD1 matches at 7 bases. After removal of 1 base from V and 5 bases from J, the junction contained 11 bases not matched to a gene. Germline V lookup: CDR1 DFQATT, CDR2 SNEGSKA (reference sequence). This CDR3 contains 17 residues. The CDR3 nucleotides are TGCAGTGCTAGAGCTTGGGGCCGGGACAGACATAATTCACCCCTCCACTTT. It is translated as CSARAWGRDRHNSPLHF.

In its sample, this clonotype was seen once. The chain joins TRBV6-6 to TRBJ2-7, with D possibly TRBD1 on 6 matching bases. V was pared by 5 bases and J by 5 bases, with 13 bases between. CDR1 is MNHNY, CDR2 SVGAGI, per germline (reference sequence). The CDR3 runs to 13 residues. For the CDR3, the DNA is TGTGCCAGCAGTCCTCAGGGGCGCCACGAGCAGTACTTC. Amino acid sequence: CASSPQGRHEQYF.

This clonotype was recorded a few times. The V and J genes are TRBV11-2 and TRBJ2-1; no clear D gene. This CDR3 contains 12 residues. The germline V gene has CDR1 SGHAT and CDR2 FQNNGV. Trimming stripped 5 bases from V and 7 bases from J, with 9 bases between. The CDR3: CASSRVRNEQFF. The CDR3 region has the DNA TGTGCCAGCAGCAGGGTCCGAAATGAGCAGTTCTTC.